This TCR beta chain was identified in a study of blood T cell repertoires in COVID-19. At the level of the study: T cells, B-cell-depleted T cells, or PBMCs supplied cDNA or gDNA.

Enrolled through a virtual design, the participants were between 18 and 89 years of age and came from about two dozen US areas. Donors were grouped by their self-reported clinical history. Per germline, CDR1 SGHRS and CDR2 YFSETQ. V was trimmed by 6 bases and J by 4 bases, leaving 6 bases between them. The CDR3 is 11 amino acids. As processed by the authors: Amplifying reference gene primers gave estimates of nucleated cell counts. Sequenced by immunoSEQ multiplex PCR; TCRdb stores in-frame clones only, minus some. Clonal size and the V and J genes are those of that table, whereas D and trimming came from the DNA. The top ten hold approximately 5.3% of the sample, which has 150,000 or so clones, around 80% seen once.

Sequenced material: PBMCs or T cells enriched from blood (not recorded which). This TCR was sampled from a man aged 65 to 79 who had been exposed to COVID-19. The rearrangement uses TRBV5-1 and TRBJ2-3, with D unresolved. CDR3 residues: CASNFADTQYF. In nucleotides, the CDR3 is TGCGCCAGCAACTTCGCAGATACGCAGTATTTT.